These 19 T cell receptor beta chains share one sample of origin, sequenced in a study of identical twins. TCRdb re-derived calls from the 5' RACE reads in MiXCR, one entry per CDR3 protein. In the table there are 600,000 to 850,000 distinct CDR3 sequences, 15% to 20% of which are singletons. These data were also reused for a study on T cells expressing NK-cell markers.

Sequencing was carried out using PBMCs. The receptors stem from a woman aged 18 to 35 in good health.

The chain recombines TRBV7-9 with TRBJ2-1; D is perhaps TRBD2 (6 bases). There are 14 residues in the CDR3. V was trimmed by 5 bases and J by 7 bases, leaving 15 bases between them. Germline V lookup: CDR1 SEHNR, CDR2 FQNEAQ (reference sequence). CDR3 amino acids: CASSLDGRYNEQFF. CDR3 in DNA: TGTGCCAGCAGCCTCGATGGGAGGTATAATGAGCAGTTCTTC.

This chain's CDR3 is CASSFVQNNSPLHF. Written as DNA, the CDR3 is TGTGCCAGCAGTTTTGTGCAGAATAATTCACCCCTCCACTTT. The V gene is TRBV27, the J gene TRBJ1-6; no definite D call. V lost 3 bases and J lost 5, with 8 bases in between. Germline V gene data show CDR1 as MNHEY and CDR2 as SMNVEV (reference sequence). CDR3 length equals 14 residues.

This clonotype was counted between two and nine times. The V gene is TRBV12-3 or TRBV12-4, the J gene TRBJ1-1; D gene unclear. CDR3 size: 12 residues. V was pared by 5 bases and J by 6 bases, with 10 bases between. CDR3 sequence (DNA): TGTGCCAGCAGTCCCCTAGGCGCTGAAGCTTTCTTT. Translating gives CASSPLGAEAFF.

This chain connects TRBV5-5 to TRBJ1-5, with D uncertain. Germline assignment: CDR1 SGHKS and CDR2 YYEKEE (reference sequence). CDR3 length equals 14 residues. The germline V and J ends were trimmed by 1 base and 2 bases, with 7 bases remaining between them. This chain's CDR3 is CASSLNPGNQPQHF. CDR3 nucleotides: TGTGCCAGCAGCTTGAATCCCGGCAATCAGCCCCAGCATTTT.

J is TRBJ1-1 and V is TRBV5-1; D gene ambiguous. The CDR3 sequence is 15 residues long. The V end lost 4 bases, the J end lost 4 bases, and 17 bases lay between the germline ends. Germline lookup yields CDR1 SGHRS and CDR2 YFSETQ. CDR3 in amino acids: CASSPQHVGSTEAFF. As DNA, the CDR3 is TGCGCCAGCAGCCCCCAACACGTTGGAAGCACTGAAGCTTTCTTT.

This chain joins TRBV12-3 or TRBV12-4 and TRBJ1-2; TRBD1 is a possible D gene (6 bases). CDR3 length: 15 amino acids. Trimming removed 6 bases from V and 6 bases from J, with 20 bases in between. The CDR3 nucleotides are TGTGCCAGCAGCCCTACAGGGAGGGGACGGAATGGCTACACCTTC. It codes for CASSPTGRGRNGYTF.

This sequence joins TRBV2 and TRBJ2-7; D is perhaps TRBD1 or TRBD2 (5 bases each). Germline V CDR1 and CDR2: SNHLY, FYNNEI. The CDR3 sequence is 13 residues long. V dropped 6 bases and J dropped 6 bases, with 15 bases sitting between them. In DNA form, the CDR3 reads TGTGCCAGCAGCCTGGGACCAGACACCGAGCAGTACTTC. Protein: CASSLGPDTEQYF.

The chain links TRBV5-1 to TRBJ2-2; 10 nucleotides align to TRBD1. V lost 0 bases to trimming and J lost 3 bases; unmatched junction nucleotides: 5. This CDR3 is built from 17 residues. Germline-derived CDR1 and CDR2 are SGHRS and YFSETQ. CDR3 DNA: TGCGCCAGCAGCTTGGTGAGGGGGACAGGGGACACCGGGGAGCTGTTTTTT. Its translation: CASSLVRGTGDTGELFF.

The gene calls are TRBV9 and TRBJ2-7, with 11 nucleotides matching TRBD1. The V and J ends lost 2 bases and 6 bases, in that order; junction bases with no gene match: 10. CDR3 length: 16 residues. CDR1 and CDR2 from the germline V gene are SGDLS and YYNGEE. The CDR3 DNA sequence: TGTGCCAGCAGCGTCTCTTCTTGGACAGGGGGCGGCGAGCAGTACTTC. Amino acid sequence: CASSVSSWTGGGEQYF.

This clonotype was picked up a small number of times. The chain joins TRBV3-1 to TRBJ2-1; 12 bases are shared with TRBD2. V shed 4 bases, J shed 4 bases, and the junction held 2 bases outside the gene matches. This CDR3 is 15 amino acids long. Germline CDR1 LGHDT, CDR2 YNNKEL (reference sequence). The CDR3 DNA follows: TGTGCCAGCAGCCGACTAGCGGGGGAGTACAATGAGCAGTTCTTC. Amino acid sequence: CASSRLAGEYNEQFF.

This clonotype was seen a handful of times. The chain is built from TRBV29-1 and TRBJ2-1, with no clear D. The CDR3 consists of 13 residues. Between the trimmed V and J ends, which lost 6 bases and 0 bases, there was a span of 9 bases. Germline CDR1 SQVTM, CDR2 ANQGSEA. CDR3 region: CSVPQSSYNEQFF. The CDR3 coding sequence is TGCAGCGTCCCCCAGAGCTCCTACAATGAGCAGTTCTTC.

The chain carries TRBV10-3 and TRBJ1-2; no definite D call. The CDR3 is made up of 15 amino acids. Germline lookup yields CDR1 ENHRY and CDR2 SYGVKD. V was clipped by 7 bases and J by 6 bases, with 21 bases between them. Here the CDR3 reads CAITRSEGLRDGYTF. The CDR3 DNA sequence: TGTGCCATCACCAGGAGTGAAGGCCTACGGGATGGCTACACCTTC.

The genes are TRBV5-1 and TRBJ2-2, with 10 positions matching TRBD2. CDR1 is SGHRS and CDR2 is YFSETQ in the germline V gene. The CDR3 is 15 amino acids. The junction had 8 bases not matched to a gene; V was cut back by 4 bases and J by 8 bases. Here the CDR3 DNA reads TGCGCCAGCAGCCCCGAACTAGCGGGAAATGGGGAGCTGTTTTTT. Translating it yields CASSPELAGNGELFF.

The chain is built from TRBV27 and TRBJ2-7; D remains ambiguous. Germline assignment: CDR1 MNHEY and CDR2 SMNVEV (reference sequence). The CDR3 is made up of 14 amino acids. Trimming took 3 bases from V and 2 from J, leaving 11 bases between them. The CDR3 sequence is CASSFRRATYEQYF. CDR3 nucleotides: TGTGCCAGCAGTTTCCGGCGAGCCACCTACGAGCAGTACTTC.

In this sample, this clonotype turned up once. The chain uses TRBV18 and TRBJ1-5; D gene uncertain. The V gene's germline CDR1 is KGHSH and CDR2 LQKENI. Deletions cut 1 base from V and 1 base from J, with 2 bases between. This CDR3 is 13 amino acids long. CDR3 sequence reads: CASSPQSNQPQHF. CDR3 coding DNA: TGTGCCAGCTCACCACAGAGCAATCAGCCCCAGCATTTT.

Details on this clonotype: A much bigger clone sits one base away, suggesting this may be a read error. This chain joins TRBV10-3 and TRBJ2-3, with TRBD2 matching over 10 bases. This CDR3 is built from 18 residues. V lost 5 bases, J lost 4 bases, and 15 bases stayed unmatched. Germline CDR1 ENHRY, CDR2 SYGVKD. The CDR3, as DNA: TGTGCCATCAGTCCACGCGCTGGGGTAGCGGGGGGATCAGATACGCAGTATTTT. Its protein product is CAISPRAGVAGGSDTQYF.

This chain links TRBV29-1 with TRBJ2-7, with D possibly TRBD1 on 5 matching bases. Germline lookup yields CDR1 SQVTM and CDR2 ANQGSEA. The CDR3 spans 14 residues. Trimming removed 5 bases from V and 1 base from J, with 15 bases in between. The CDR3 is CSVIGVSSSYEQYF. In DNA, the CDR3 is TGCAGCGTTATAGGGGTCTCCTCTTCCTACGAGCAGTACTTC.

This clonotype was seen ten or more times. The chain joins TRBV12-3 or TRBV12-4 to TRBJ1-2; weak D call: TRBD1 (5 bases). V lost 6 bases, J lost 1 base, and 18 bases lay in between. This CDR3 has 16 residues. CDR3 sequence reads: CASSQTGPVVNYGYTF. In nucleotides, the CDR3 is TGTGCCAGCAGCCAAACAGGCCCAGTCGTTAACTATGGCTACACCTTC.

The chain joins TRBV29-1 to TRBJ2-5; 10 nucleotides line up with TRBD2. Germline CDR1 SQVTM, CDR2 ANQGSEA. CDR3 length: 12 amino acids. Trimming removed 5 bases from V and 4 bases from J; junction bases left unmatched: 1. The CDR3 reads CSVTSGVETQYF. CDR3 in DNA: TGCAGCGTTACTAGCGGGGTAGAGACCCAGTACTTC.